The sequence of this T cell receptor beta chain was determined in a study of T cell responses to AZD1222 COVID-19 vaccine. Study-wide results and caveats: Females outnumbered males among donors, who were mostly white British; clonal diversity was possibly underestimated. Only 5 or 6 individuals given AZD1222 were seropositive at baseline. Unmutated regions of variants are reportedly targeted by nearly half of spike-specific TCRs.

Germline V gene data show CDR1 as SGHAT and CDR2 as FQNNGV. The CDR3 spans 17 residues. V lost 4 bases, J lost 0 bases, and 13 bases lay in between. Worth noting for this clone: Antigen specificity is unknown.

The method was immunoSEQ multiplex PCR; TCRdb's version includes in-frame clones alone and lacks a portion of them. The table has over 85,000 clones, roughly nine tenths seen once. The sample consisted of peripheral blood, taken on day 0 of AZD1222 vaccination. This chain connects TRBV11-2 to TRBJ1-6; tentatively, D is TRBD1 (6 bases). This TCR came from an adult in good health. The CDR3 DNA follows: TGTGCCAGCAGCTCTGGACAGTTCAGCTCCTATAATTCACCCCTCCACTTT. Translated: CASSSGQFSSYNSPLHF.